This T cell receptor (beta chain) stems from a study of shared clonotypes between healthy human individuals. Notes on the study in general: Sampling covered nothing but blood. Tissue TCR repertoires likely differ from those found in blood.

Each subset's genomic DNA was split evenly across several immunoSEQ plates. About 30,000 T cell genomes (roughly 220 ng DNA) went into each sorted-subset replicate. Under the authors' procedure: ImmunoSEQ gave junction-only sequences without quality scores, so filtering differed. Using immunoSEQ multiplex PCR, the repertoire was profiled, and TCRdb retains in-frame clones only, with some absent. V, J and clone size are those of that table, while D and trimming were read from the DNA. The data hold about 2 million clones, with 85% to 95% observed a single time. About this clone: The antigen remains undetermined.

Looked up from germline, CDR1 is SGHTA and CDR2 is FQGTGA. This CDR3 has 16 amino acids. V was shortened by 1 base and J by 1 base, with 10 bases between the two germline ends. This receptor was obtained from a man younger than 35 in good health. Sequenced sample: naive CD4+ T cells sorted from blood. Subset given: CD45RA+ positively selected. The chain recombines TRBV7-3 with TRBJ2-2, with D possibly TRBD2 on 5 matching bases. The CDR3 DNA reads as TGTGCCAGCAGCTTAATCGGCGGGCTGAACACCGGGGAGCTGTTTTTT. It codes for CASSLIGGLNTGELFF.